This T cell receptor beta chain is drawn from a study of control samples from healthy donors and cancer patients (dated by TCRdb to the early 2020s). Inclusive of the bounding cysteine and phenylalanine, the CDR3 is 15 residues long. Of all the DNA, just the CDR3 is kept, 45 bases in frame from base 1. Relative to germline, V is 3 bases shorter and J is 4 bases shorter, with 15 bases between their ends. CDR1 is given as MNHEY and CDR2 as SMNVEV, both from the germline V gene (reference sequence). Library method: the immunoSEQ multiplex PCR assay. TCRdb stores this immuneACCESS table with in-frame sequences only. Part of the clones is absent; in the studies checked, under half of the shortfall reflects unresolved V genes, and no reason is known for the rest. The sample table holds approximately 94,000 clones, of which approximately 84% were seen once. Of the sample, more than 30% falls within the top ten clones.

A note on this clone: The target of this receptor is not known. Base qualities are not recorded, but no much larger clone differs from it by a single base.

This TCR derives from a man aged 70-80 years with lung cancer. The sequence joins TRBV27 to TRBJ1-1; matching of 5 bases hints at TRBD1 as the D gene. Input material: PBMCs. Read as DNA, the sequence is TGTGCCAGCAGTTTCCTTGGGGCCCTAGGCACTGAAGCTTTCTTT. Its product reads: CASSFLGALGTEAFF.